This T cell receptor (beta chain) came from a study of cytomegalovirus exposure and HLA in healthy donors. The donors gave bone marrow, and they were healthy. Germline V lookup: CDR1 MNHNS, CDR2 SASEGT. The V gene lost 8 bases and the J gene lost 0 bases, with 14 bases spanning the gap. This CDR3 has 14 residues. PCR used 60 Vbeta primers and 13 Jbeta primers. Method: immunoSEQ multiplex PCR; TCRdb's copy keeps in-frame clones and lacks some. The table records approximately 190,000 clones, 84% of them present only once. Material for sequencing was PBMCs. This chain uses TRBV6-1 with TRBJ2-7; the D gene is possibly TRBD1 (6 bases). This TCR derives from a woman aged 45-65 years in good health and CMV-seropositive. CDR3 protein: CASGPWDISYEQYF. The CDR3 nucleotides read TGTGCCAGCGGTCCTTGGGACATCTCCTACGAGCAGTACTTC.